This TCR beta chain was sequenced in a study of OX40 agonist ivuxolimab in advanced cancers. Looking at the study overall: Two cutaneous melanoma patients and one hepatocellular carcinoma patient, three in all, had partial responses.

A note on this clone: The target antigen is unknown.

This CDR3 is 13 amino acids long. Germline V gives CDR1 SGHNT, CDR2 YYREEE (reference sequence). V was shortened by 4 bases and J by 1 base, with 8 bases between the two germline ends. The protocol was immunoSEQ multiplex PCR, while the TCRdb copy is restricted to in-frame clones and leaves out a portion. This table has more than 65,000 clones, approximately 85% appearing once. The study sampled blood at baseline, cycle 4 day 1, and cycle 7 day 1. Study-level results: Expanded clones tended on average to be more numerous among CD8+ T cells than CD4+.

The rearrangement links TRBV5-4 to TRBJ1-2; D not resolved. This sequence originates from an adult with an advanced solid tumor such as melanoma, head and neck, liver or kidney cancer. Sequencing used CD4+ or CD8+ T cells sorted from blood, obtained in a trial of the OX40 agonist ivuxolimab. The CDR3 DNA reads as TGTGCCAGCAGCACTGAGAGTAACTATGGCTACACCTTC. The encoded protein is CASSTESNYGYTF.